The clone carrying this T cell receptor (beta chain) was found a few times. The antigen remains undetermined. The entry originates in a study of early T cells in non-severe SARS-CoV-2 infection. Looking at the study overall: Sequenced material consisted of bulk RNA (from unsorted whole blood), and chains were unpaired. Study-wide findings and caveats: Matching with VDJdb favored anti-spike CD8 responses (missing private and CD4 specificities).

CDR1 SGHRS and CDR2 YFSETQ come from the germline V gene. The CDR3 has 12 residues. Trimming cost V 1 base and J 4 bases, with 6 bases left between them. Individual cDNA molecules each received unique molecular identifiers attached to them. Each CDR3 protein gets one entry after TCRdb re-called the 5' RACE reads with MiXCR. The sample has 60,000 to 90,000 distinct CDR3 sequences; more than 9% are singletons. V usage is TRBV5-1 and J usage is TRBJ2-7; possibly TRBD2 for D (5 bases). The receptor was isolated from an adult who was a healthcare worker with PCR-confirmed SARS-CoV-2 infection or an uninfected control (not recorded which). Input material: whole blood. CDR3 region: CASSLTGYEQYF. For the CDR3, the DNA is TGCGCCAGCAGCTTGACGGGATACGAGCAGTACTTC.